This entry features one TCR beta chain sequence. The antigen remains undetermined. The same CDR3 is also encoded by other DNA sequences in this sample. 60 Vbeta and 13 Jbeta primers were used in PCR. Produced via immunoSEQ multiplex PCR; TCRdb's table is partial and in-frame only. The data hold roughly 100,000 clones, with about 85% observed a single time. The sample belongs to a study of cytomegalovirus exposure and HLA in healthy donors. Study findings and constraints: Prediction of most subjects' HLA-A and HLA-B alleles by TCR beta sequences was reportedly accurate. Analysis performed later found around 15,000 TCR beta sequences associated with HLA alleles at 0.05 false discovery rate.

The receptor was isolated from a female donor in good health and CMV-seropositive. Sequences were obtained from PBMCs.

CDR3 in DNA: TGTGCCAGCGGAGGCGGGAACACTGAAGCTTTCTTT. Protein product: CASGGGNTEAFF. This rearrangement joins TRBV9 to TRBJ1-1; D is unresolved. V was clipped by 7 bases and J by 1 base, with 8 bases between them. There are 12 residues in the CDR3. The V gene's germline CDR1 is SGDLS and CDR2 YYNGEE.